The T cell receptor (beta chain) under discussion was sequenced for a study of blood T cells in healthy people across ages. Overall study results and limits: The recorded TCR beta diversity per million T cells decreased in a roughly linear manner with age.

Through a sample-barcoded 5' primer and a J-beta primer mix, a second PCR was run for about 6 to 11 cycles. TCRdb re-called the 5' RACE reads through MiXCR, storing one row per CDR3 protein. The table has roughly 830,000 distinct CDR3 sequences, around 62% seen once. This clonotype was seen a few times. Its target is not known. This CDR3 is built from 17 residues. With V trimmed by 6 bases and J by 0 bases, 9 bases remained unmatched. Looked up from germline, CDR1 is ENHRY and CDR2 is SYGVKD. Staff drew 9 to 10 milliliters of peripheral blood from each donor. Isolated PBMCs totaled at least 6.5 million in each sample.

The chain recombines TRBV10-3 with TRBJ2-1, with 9 positions matching TRBD2. This TCR came from a man aged 30 to 39 in good health. The sample comprised blood. The CDR3 protein is CAIRTAGGTASYNEQFF. CDR3 DNA: TGTGCCATCAGGACCGCGGGGGGGACGGCCTCCTACAATGAGCAGTTCTTC.